These T cell receptor beta chains were read from a single sample in a study of blood T cells in healthy people across ages. TCRdb redid the calling of the 5' RACE reads with MiXCR, one entry per CDR3 protein. There are some 550,000 distinct CDR3 sequences in the sample; under 55% occur only once, and around 25% lies in the top ten. Sequenced sample: blood. The receptors come from an elderly man in good health. The CDR3 runs from the conserved cysteine through the conserved F or W. D genes are given only for firm matches. Clone sizes are given selectively: once, few, many, or a class where the clone is expanded.

D gene: NA
CDR3 length: 16
J gene: TRBJ1-4
V gene: TRBV25-1
clone size: once
CDR3 DNA: TGTGCCAGCAGTGACGAAGAGAGGCGGACTAATGAAAAACTGTTTTTT
CDR3 protein: CASSDEERRTNEKLFF

D gene: NA
CDR3 length: 16
J gene: TRBJ2-2
V gene: TRBV5-5
clone size: NA
CDR3 DNA: TGTGCCAGCAGCTTTAGGACGGAATTGAGCACCGGGGAGCTGTTTTTT
CDR3 protein: CASSFRTELSTGELFF

D gene: TRBD1
CDR3 length: 14
J gene: TRBJ2-3
V gene: TRBV29-1
clone size: NA
CDR3 DNA: TGCAGCGTTTCTAGGGGGCAGCGCACAGATACGCAGTATTTT
CDR3 protein: CSVSRGQRTDTQYF

D gene: NA
CDR3 length: 16
J gene: TRBJ2-5
V gene: TRBV4-2
clone size: few
CDR3 DNA: TGTGCCAGCAGCCAAGACGGGACAAAGTCGGAGGAGACCCAGTACTTC
CDR3 protein: CASSQDGTKSEETQYF

D gene: NA
CDR3 length: 18
J gene: TRBJ2-3
V gene: TRBV4-3
clone size: NA
CDR3 DNA: TGCGCCAGCAGCCAAGGGTCCGCCGCCGGGGTTGGTGGAGATACGCAGTATTTT
CDR3 protein: CASSQGSAAGVGGDTQYF

D gene: NA
CDR3 length: 12
J gene: TRBJ2-7
V gene: TRBV7-2
clone size: NA
CDR3 DNA: TGTGCCAGCAGCTTTGGGGCGGCCGAGCAGTACTTC
CDR3 protein: CASSFGAAEQYF

D gene: NA
CDR3 length: 15
J gene: TRBJ2-1
V gene: TRBV25-1
clone size: NA
CDR3 DNA: TGTGCCAGCACAAAAGCGGGCTACTCCTACAATGAGCAGTTCTTC
CDR3 protein: CASTKAGYSYNEQFF

D gene: NA
CDR3 length: 14
J gene: TRBJ2-7
V gene: TRBV6-5
clone size: NA
CDR3 DNA: TGTGCCAGCAGTTACGCACGCCTGTCCCACGAGCAGTACTTC
CDR3 protein: CASSYARLSHEQYF

D gene: TRBD1
CDR3 length: 12
J gene: TRBJ2-3
V gene: TRBV29-1
clone size: NA
CDR3 DNA: TGCAGCGTAGAAAGACAGGGGGCTACGCAGTATTTT
CDR3 protein: CSVERQGATQYF

D gene: NA
CDR3 length: 15
J gene: TRBJ2-1
V gene: TRBV6-5
clone size: many
CDR3 DNA: TGTGCCAGCAGTCGACAGCCATTGTCTTGGAATGAGCAGTTCTTC
CDR3 protein: CASSRQPLSWNEQFF

D gene: NA
CDR3 length: 15
J gene: TRBJ1-2
V gene: TRBV7-2
clone size: NA
CDR3 DNA: TGTGCCAGCAGCTTAGTTGGGGGGACTAACTATGGCTACACCTTC
CDR3 protein: CASSLVGGTNYGYTF

D gene: TRBD1
CDR3 length: 16
J gene: TRBJ1-5
V gene: TRBV10-3
clone size: NA
CDR3 DNA: TGTGCCATCAGTGACCCTGACAGGGGGAGCAATCAGCCCCAGCATTTT
CDR3 protein: CAISDPDRGSNQPQHF

D gene: NA
CDR3 length: 15
J gene: TRBJ1-2
V gene: TRBV7-2
clone size: NA
CDR3 DNA: TGTGCCAGCAGCTTAGAGGGGCGGGGGGCGTCCGGCTACACCTTC
CDR3 protein: CASSLEGRGASGYTF

D gene: NA
CDR3 length: 13
J gene: TRBJ1-1
V gene: TRBV27
clone size: NA
CDR3 DNA: TGTGCCAGCAGGCCCCCGGGTCGGGGTGAAGCTTTCTTT
CDR3 protein: CASRPPGRGEAFF

D gene: NA
CDR3 length: 13
J gene: TRBJ2-1
V gene: TRBV20-1
clone size: few
CDR3 DNA: TGCAGTACTGCCGGGGCCCTCCGCAATGAGCAGTTCTTC
CDR3 protein: CSTAGALRNEQFF

D gene: NA
CDR3 length: 11
J gene: TRBJ2-3
V gene: TRBV29-1
clone size: few
CDR3 DNA: TGCAGCGGAGGACAGTCAGATACGCAGTATTTT
CDR3 protein: CSGGQSDTQYF

D gene: NA
CDR3 length: 14
J gene: TRBJ2-1
V gene: TRBV5-1
clone size: NA
CDR3 DNA: TGCGCCAGCAGCTTGGGTCAGTCCTACAGTGAGCAGTTCTTC
CDR3 protein: CASSLGQSYSEQFF